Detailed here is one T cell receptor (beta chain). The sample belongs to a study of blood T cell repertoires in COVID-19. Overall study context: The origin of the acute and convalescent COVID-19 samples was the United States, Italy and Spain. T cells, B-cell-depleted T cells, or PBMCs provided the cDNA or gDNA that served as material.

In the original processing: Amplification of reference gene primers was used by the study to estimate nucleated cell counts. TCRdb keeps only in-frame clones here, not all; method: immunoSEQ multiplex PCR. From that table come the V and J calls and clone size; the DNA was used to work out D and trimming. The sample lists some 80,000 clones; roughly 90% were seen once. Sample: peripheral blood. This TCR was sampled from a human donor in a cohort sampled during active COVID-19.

CDR3 loop: CASTTEPDGYSGNTIYF. In nucleotides, the CDR3 is TGTGCCAGCACCACAGAACCCGACGGCTACTCTGGAAACACCATATATTTT. The V gene is TRBV9, the J gene TRBJ1-3; D not certain. The CDR3 extends over 17 amino acids. The ends were cut back, 6 bases at V and 0 bases at J, with 19 bases in the middle. Germline lookup yields CDR1 SGDLS and CDR2 YYNGEE.